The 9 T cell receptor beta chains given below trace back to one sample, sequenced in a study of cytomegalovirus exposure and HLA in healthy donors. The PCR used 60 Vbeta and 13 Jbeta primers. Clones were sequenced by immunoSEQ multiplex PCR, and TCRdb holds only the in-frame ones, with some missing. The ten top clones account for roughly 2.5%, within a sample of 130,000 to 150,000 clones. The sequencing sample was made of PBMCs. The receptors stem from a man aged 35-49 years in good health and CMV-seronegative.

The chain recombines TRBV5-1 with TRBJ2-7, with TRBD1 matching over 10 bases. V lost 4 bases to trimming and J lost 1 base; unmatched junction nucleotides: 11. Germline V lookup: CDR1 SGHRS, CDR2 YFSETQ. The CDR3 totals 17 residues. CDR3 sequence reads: CASSLNLPGQGSYEQYF. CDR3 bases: TGCGCCAGCAGCCTCAACCTACCGGGACAGGGGTCCTACGAGCAGTACTTC.

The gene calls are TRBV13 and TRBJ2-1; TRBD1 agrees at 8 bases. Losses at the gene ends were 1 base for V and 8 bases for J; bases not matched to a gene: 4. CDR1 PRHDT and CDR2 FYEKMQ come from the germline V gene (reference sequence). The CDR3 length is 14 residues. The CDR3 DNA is TGTGCCAGCAGCTTAGATCCAGGGGGCGATGAGCAGTTCTTC. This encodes CASSLDPGGDEQFF.

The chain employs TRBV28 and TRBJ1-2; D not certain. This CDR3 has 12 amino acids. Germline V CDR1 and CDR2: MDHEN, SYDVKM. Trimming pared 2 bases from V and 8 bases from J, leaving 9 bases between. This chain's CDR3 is CASSLAAGGYTF. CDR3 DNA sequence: TGTGCCAGCAGTTTAGCGGCGGGGGGCTACACCTTC.

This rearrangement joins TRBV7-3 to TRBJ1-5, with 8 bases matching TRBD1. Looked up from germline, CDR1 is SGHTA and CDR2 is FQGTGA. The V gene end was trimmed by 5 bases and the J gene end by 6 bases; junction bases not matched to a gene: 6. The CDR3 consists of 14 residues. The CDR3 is CASSLTGGPQPQHF. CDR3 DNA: TGTGCCAGCAGCCTCACAGGGGGACCTCAGCCCCAGCATTTT.

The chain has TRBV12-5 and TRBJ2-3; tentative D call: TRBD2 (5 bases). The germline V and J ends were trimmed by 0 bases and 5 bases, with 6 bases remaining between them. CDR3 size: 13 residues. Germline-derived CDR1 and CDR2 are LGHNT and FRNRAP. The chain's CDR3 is CASGLVLGDTQYF. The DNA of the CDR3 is TGTGCTAGTGGTTTGGTACTAGGAGATACGCAGTATTTT.

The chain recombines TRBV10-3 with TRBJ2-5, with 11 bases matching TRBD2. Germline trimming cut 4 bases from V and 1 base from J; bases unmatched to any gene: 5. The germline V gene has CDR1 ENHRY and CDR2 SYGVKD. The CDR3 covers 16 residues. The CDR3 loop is CAISGGTSGIQETQYF. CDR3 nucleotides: TGTGCCATCAGTGGTGGGACTAGCGGAATCCAAGAGACCCAGTACTTC.

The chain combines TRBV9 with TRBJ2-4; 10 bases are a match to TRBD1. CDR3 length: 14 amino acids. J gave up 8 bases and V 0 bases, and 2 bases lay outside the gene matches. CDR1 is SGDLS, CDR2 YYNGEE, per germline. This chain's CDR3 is CASSVADRGDIQYF. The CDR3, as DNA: TGTGCCAGCAGCGTAGCGGACAGGGGGGACATTCAGTACTTC.

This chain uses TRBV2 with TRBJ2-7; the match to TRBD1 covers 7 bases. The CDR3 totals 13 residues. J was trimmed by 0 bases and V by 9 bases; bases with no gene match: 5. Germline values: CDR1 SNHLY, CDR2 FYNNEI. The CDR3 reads CARGRQGSYEQYF. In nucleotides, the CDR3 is TGTGCCAGGGGAAGACAGGGCTCCTACGAGCAGTACTTC.

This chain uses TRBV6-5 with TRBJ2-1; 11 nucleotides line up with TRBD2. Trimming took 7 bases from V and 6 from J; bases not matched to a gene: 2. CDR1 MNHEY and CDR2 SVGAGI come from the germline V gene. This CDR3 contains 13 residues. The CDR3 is CASTSGGSNEQFF. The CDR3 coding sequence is TGTGCCAGCACTAGCGGGGGGTCCAATGAGCAGTTCTTC.